Below are 26 T cell receptor beta chains sequenced from a single sample in a study of CD8+ T cells in alopecia areata. Sequencing used cDNA as its template, made by extracting RNA and reverse transcribing it. Assay used: immunoSEQ multiplex PCR; TCRdb lists only in-frame clones, some missing. The sample has some 180,000 clones; roughly 50% are singletons. The sequencing input was CD8+ T cells sorted from blood. The receptors stem from a human donor in good health.

This chain connects TRBV27 to TRBJ2-7; the D gene is possibly TRBD1 (5 bases). This CDR3 comprises 15 residues. Germline assignment: CDR1 MNHEY and CDR2 SMNVEV (reference sequence). The V end lost 0 bases, the J end lost 3 bases, and 12 bases lay between the germline ends. CDR3 amino acids: CASSLSLGAVYEQYF. Here the CDR3 DNA reads TGTGCCAGCAGTTTATCCCTTGGGGCCGTCTACGAGCAGTACTTC.

A few counts support this clone. The V call is TRBV10-3, the J call TRBJ2-1; TRBD1 might be the D (5 bases). This CDR3 contains 13 residues. The germline V gene encodes CDR1 ENHRY and CDR2 SYGVKD. Trimming cost V 3 bases and J 8 bases, with 11 bases left between them. As DNA, the CDR3 is TGTGCCATCAGTGATTCCCTCAGGGATGAGCAGTTCTTC. Its translation: CAISDSLRDEQFF.

V usage is TRBV15 and J usage is TRBJ1-2; unclear D gene. The CDR3 spans 15 residues. Germline lookup yields CDR1 LNHNV and CDR2 YYDKDF (reference sequence). V dropped 0 bases and J dropped 5 bases, with 13 bases sitting between them. CDR3: CATSREASTGYGYTF. CDR3 in DNA: TGTGCCACCAGCAGAGAAGCGAGCACGGGATATGGCTACACCTTC.

The chain is built from TRBV27 and TRBJ1-2; the match to TRBD1 covers 9 bases. CDR1 is MNHEY, CDR2 SMNVEV, per germline (reference sequence). This CDR3 comprises 17 residues. Unmatched junction bases numbered 12, after V lost 6 bases and J lost 1 base. The CDR3 here is CASRNFLLGQGNYGYTF. The CDR3 bases are TGTGCCAGCAGGAATTTCCTTCTGGGACAGGGTAACTATGGCTACACCTTC.

This clone appeared a few times. The chain links TRBV5-4 to TRBJ1-5; no clear D. CDR3 length: 11 residues. Germline-derived CDR1 and CDR2 are SGHNT and YYREEE (reference sequence). Trimming left V 4 bases short and J 3 bases short, with 2 bases between. The CDR3 protein is CASSHNQPQHF. CDR3 nucleotide sequence: TGTGCCAGCAGCCACAATCAGCCCCAGCATTTT. Full variable domain (outside the CDR3, taken from reference TRBV5-4 and TRBJ1-5): ETGVTQSPTHLIKTRGQQVTLRCSSQSGHNTVSWYQQALGQGPQFIFQYYREEENGRGNFPPRFSGLQFPNYSSELNVNALELDDSALYLCASSHNQPQHFGDGTRLSIL.

The V gene is TRBV2, the J gene TRBJ2-1; no definite D call. The CDR3 extends over 12 amino acids. In germline, CDR1 is SNHLY, CDR2 FYNNEI. V shed 1 base and J shed 7 bases, with 5 bases lying between them. CDR3 sequence (DNA): TGTGCCAGCAGTGAAGGGTGGAATGAGCAGTTCTTC. Encoded protein: CASSEGWNEQFF.

The J gene is TRBJ1-2, the V gene TRBV29-1; the D is unclear. Germline assignment: CDR1 SQVTM and CDR2 ANQGSEA. The CDR3 has 13 amino acids. The V end was cut by 6 bases, the J end by 7 bases, with 18 bases between. CDR3 in amino acids: CSVVLQEASGYTF. For the CDR3, the DNA is TGCAGCGTGGTCCTCCAAGAGGCCAGTGGCTACACCTTC.

This clone was seen a handful of times. The gene calls are TRBV6-1 and TRBJ2-5, with a weak D call TRBD1 (6 bases). Germline CDR1 reads MNHNS; CDR2 reads SASEGT. Trimming stripped 3 bases from V and 4 bases from J, with 9 bases between. The CDR3 is 13 residues long. The CDR3 bases are TGTGCCAGCAGTGAGGGGGCAGCAGAGACCCAGTACTTC. Translating it yields CASSEGAAETQYF.

The rearrangement joins TRBV4-1 to TRBJ1-2; D perhaps matches TRBD1 (6 bases). The CDR3 consists of 17 residues. CDR1 and CDR2 from the germline V gene are MGHRA and YSYEKL. Trimming removed 0 bases from V and 4 bases from J, with 18 bases in between. DNA of the CDR3: TGCGCCAGCAGCCAAGACTCCTGGACAGAGGATGTCTATGGCTACACCTTC. Amino acids: CASSQDSWTEDVYGYTF.

The chain has TRBV4-1 and TRBJ1-2; D ambiguous. CDR1 is MGHRA, CDR2 YSYEKL, per germline. The V end was cut by 1 base, the J end by 7 bases, with 25 bases between. The CDR3 length is 18 residues. The CDR3 coding sequence is TGCGCCAGCAGCCAAGCGGGAAATGAAGGACTAACGGGGAGTGGCTACACCTTC. Its translation: CASSQAGNEGLTGSGYTF.

The V gene is TRBV4-1, the J gene TRBJ2-1; 7 positions agree with TRBD2. V shed 4 bases, J shed 12 bases, and the junction held 6 bases outside the gene matches. Germline V gene sequence: CDR1 MGHRA, CDR2 YSYEKL. The CDR3 covers 12 residues. In DNA, the CDR3 is TGCGCCAGCAGCCCTTCGGGGGGTCTGCAGTTCTTC. The encoded protein is CASSPSGGLQFF.

The gene calls are TRBV15 and TRBJ1-2; 8 bases map to TRBD1. J lost 6 bases, V lost 4 bases, and 1 base had no gene match. Germline V gene lookup returns CDR1 LNHNV and CDR2 YYDKDF (reference sequence). The CDR3 has 12 amino acids. CDR3 residues: CATSTDRDGYTF. The CDR3 DNA reads TGTGCCACCAGCACGGACAGGGATGGCTACACCTTC. The complete variable domain, with remaining parts taken from reference TRBV15 and TRBJ1-2, reads DAMVIQNPRYQVTQFGKPVTLSCSQTLNHNVMYWYQQKSSQAPKLLFHYYDKDFNNEADTPDNFQSRRPNTSFCFLDIRSPGLGDTAMYLCATSTDRDGYTFGSGTRLTVV.

This clone showed up just a few times. The rearrangement uses TRBV9 and TRBJ2-2; D uncertain. V gave up 0 bases and J gave up 0 bases, with 6 bases separating them. From germline, CDR1 is SGDLS and CDR2 YYNGEE. This CDR3 contains 15 residues. The CDR3 nucleotides are TGTGCCAGCAGCGTAGGTCTCACGAACACCGGGGAGCTGTTTTTT. Translation: CASSVGLTNTGELFF.

The chain carries TRBV15 and TRBJ2-5, with TRBD2 matching 8 bases. Germline loops: CDR1 LNHNV, CDR2 YYDKDF (reference sequence). Trimming removed 3 bases from V and 5 bases from J; junction bases left unmatched: 8. This CDR3 spans 15 amino acids. The CDR3 nucleotides are TGTGCCACCAGCAGTCCCCCAGCGGGGGCGGAGACCCAGTACTTC. Amino acids: CATSSPPAGAETQYF.

The rearrangement uses TRBV6-5 and TRBJ1-1; D remains ambiguous. Per germline, CDR1 MNHEY and CDR2 SVGAGI. Deletions cut 2 bases from V and 1 base from J, with 8 bases between. The CDR3 loop spans 14 amino acids. CDR3 region: CASSYRSTNTEAFF. CDR3 sequence (DNA): TGTGCCAGCAGTTACCGCAGCACGAACACTGAAGCTTTCTTT.

CDR3 loop: CATDTGVNTEAFF. The CDR3 nucleotides are TGTGCCACCGATACAGGGGTGAACACTGAAGCTTTCTTT. The chain is built from TRBV19 and TRBJ1-1, with 7 bases aligning to TRBD1. Losses at the gene ends were 10 bases for V and 0 bases for J; bases not matched to a gene: 5. The CDR3 spans 13 residues. CDR1 is LNHDA, CDR2 SQIVND, per germline (reference sequence). Full variable domain (missing parts from reference TRBV19 and TRBJ1-1): DGGITQSPKYLFRKEGQNVTLSCEQNLNHDAMYWYRQDPGQGLRLIYYSQIVNDFQKGDIAEGYSVSREKKESFPLTVTSAQKNPTAFYLCATDTGVNTEAFFGQGTRLTVV.

The chain couples TRBV5-6 to TRBJ1-6, with D uncertain. This CDR3 is 12 amino acids long. Germline V lookup: CDR1 SGHDT, CDR2 YYEEEE. V lost 4 bases to trimming and J lost 12 bases, with 11 bases between them. The CDR3 loop is CASSTLSLPLHF. The CDR3, as DNA: TGTGCCAGCAGCACCCTTTCTTTACCCCTCCACTTT.

This clone was counted once. V and J are TRBV29-1 and TRBJ2-6; 8 bases fit TRBD1. Germline V lookup: CDR1 SQVTM, CDR2 ANQGSEA. J was trimmed by 0 bases and V by 5 bases; bases with no gene match: 12. The CDR3 runs 18 residues. CDR3 residues: CSVISFGTGLSGANVLTF. CDR3 DNA sequence: TGCAGCGTTATTTCCTTTGGGACAGGCCTCTCTGGGGCCAACGTCCTGACTTTC.

V and J are TRBV4-1 and TRBJ2-7; D possibly corresponds to TRBD2 (6 bases). The CDR3 spans 16 residues. From germline, CDR1 is MGHRA and CDR2 YSYEKL. V was clipped by 0 bases and J by 4 bases, with 16 bases between them. CDR3 nucleotides: TGCGCCAGCAGCCAAGACGGGACGGGAGAGACGTACGAGCAGTACTTC. This encodes CASSQDGTGETYEQYF.

The V gene is TRBV4-1, the J gene TRBJ2-2; weak D call: TRBD2 (6 bases). Germline CDR1 is MGHRA and CDR2 is YSYEKL. V was cut by 3 bases and J by 2 bases, with 13 bases left in between. The CDR3 sequence is 16 residues long. The CDR3 region is CASSHYGGPNTGELFF. The CDR3 nucleotides read TGCGCCAGCAGCCATTACGGGGGTCCCAACACCGGGGAGCTGTTTTTT.

The chain is built from TRBV30 and TRBJ2-7, with D perhaps matching TRBD1 (6 bases). This CDR3 has 15 residues. Trimming pared 5 bases from V and 3 bases from J, leaving 20 bases between. Germline V gene sequence: CDR1 GTSNPN, CDR2 SVGIG (reference sequence). The CDR3 region is CAWPASPGQIYEQYF. The CDR3 DNA reads TGTGCCTGGCCGGCCAGTCCCGGACAGATCTACGAGCAGTACTTC.

The rearrangement uses TRBV23-1 and TRBJ2-4; D unclear. TRBV23-1 is noted as an ORF with a role that remains uncertain. CDR3 size: 16 residues. Trimming removed 2 bases at V and 0 bases at J, with 11 bases between. The DNA of the CDR3 is TGCGCCAGCAGTCAAGTTCGACCGCTAGCCAAAAACATTCAGTACTTC. Encoded protein: CASSQVRPLAKNIQYF.

V is TRBV4-1 and J is TRBJ2-5, with 8 bases matching TRBD2. The CDR3 totals 16 residues. Trimming removed 4 bases from V and 4 bases from J; junction bases left unmatched: 11. From germline, CDR1 is MGHRA and CDR2 YSYEKL. This CDR3 reads CASSPGGAGGLETQYF. The CDR3 coding sequence is TGCGCCAGCAGCCCCGGAGGTGCGGGGGGTTTAGAGACCCAGTACTTC.

V usage is TRBV2 and J usage is TRBJ2-7, with TRBD1 as a possible D gene (5 bases). Germline CDR1 is SNHLY and CDR2 is FYNNEI. The ends were cut back, 11 bases at V and 1 base at J, with 18 bases in the middle. The CDR3 has 14 residues. The chain's CDR3 is CAGGERTGSYEQYF. CDR3 sequence (DNA): TGTGCCGGCGGCGAGAGAACAGGATCCTACGAGCAGTACTTC. The variable domain in full, with the rest retrieved from reference TRBV2 and TRBJ2-7, is EPEVTQTPSHQVTQMGQEVILRCVPISNHLYFYWYRQILGQKVEFLVSFYNNEISEKSEIFDDQFSVERPDGSNFTLKIRSTKLEDSAMYFCAGGERTGSYEQYFGPGTRLTVT.

The chain carries TRBV29-1 and TRBJ1-1; 7 bases fit TRBD1. This CDR3 region has 10 residues. Trimming cost V 4 bases and J 13 bases; bases outside gene matches: 6. Germline-derived CDR1 and CDR2 are SQVTM and ANQGSEA. CDR3: CSVGDSHGFF. The CDR3 bases are TGCAGCGTTGGGGACAGCCATGGTTTCTTT.

The CDR3 bases are TGTGCCAGCGTTCGAACACAGGGCACGAACACTGAAGCTTTCTTT. It yields the protein CASVRTQGTNTEAFF. The V and J genes are TRBV2 and TRBJ1-1; maybe TRBD1 (6 bases). V dropped 8 bases and J dropped 1 base, with 17 bases sitting between them. From germline, CDR1 is SNHLY and CDR2 FYNNEI. This CDR3 region has 15 residues.